These 12 T cell receptor beta chains originate from one sample sequenced in a study of blood T cell repertoires in COVID-19. Only in-frame clones appear in the TCRdb table, and some are missing; sequencing was by immunoSEQ multiplex PCR. The sample carries 70,000 to 90,000 clones, 65% to 90% recorded once. Sample: peripheral blood. The receptors stem from a man aged 55 to 70 with acute or convalescent COVID-19.

The chain combines TRBV7-8 with TRBJ2-3; 7 nucleotides align to TRBD1. The J segment lost 3 bases and the V segment lost 5 bases, leaving 8 bases of the junction unmatched. This CDR3 contains 15 residues. CDR1 SGHVS and CDR2 FQNEAQ come from the germline V gene. DNA for the CDR3: TGTGCCAGCAGCCCCCGCGGCAGGGGGACAGATACGCAGTATTTT. Protein product: CASSPRGRGTDTQYF.

The chain combines TRBV19 with TRBJ2-7; D is possibly TRBD1 (6 bases). The CDR3 runs 14 residues. The V end lost 3 bases, the J end lost 5 bases, and 14 bases lay between the germline ends. The germline V gene has CDR1 LNHDA and CDR2 SQIVND (reference sequence). CDR3 protein: CASSIVGAKNEQYF. The CDR3 DNA sequence: TGTGCCAGTAGTATCGTGGGGGCCAAGAACGAGCAGTACTTC.

To note about this clone: A read error may account for a junction end that differs from germline. The chain uses TRBV30 and TRBJ1-5; no definite D call. The CDR3 spans 14 residues. Germline CDR1 reads GTSNPN; CDR2 reads SVGIG (reference sequence). This CDR3 reads CAWRVRASNQPQHF. The CDR3 region has the DNA TGTGCCTGGCGTGTGAGAGCTAGCAATCAGCCCCAGCATTTT.

This chain links TRBV5-1 with TRBJ2-1; no firm D call. The CDR3 consists of 11 residues. Germline-derived CDR1 and CDR2 are SGHRS and YFSETQ. V was pared by 4 bases and J by 8 bases, with 7 bases between. CDR3 region: CASSARDEQFF. The CDR3 nucleotides are TGCGCCAGCAGCGCTAGAGATGAGCAGTTCTTC.

V and J are TRBV5-1 and TRBJ2-7; 10 bases are a match to TRBD1. From germline, CDR1 is SGHRS and CDR2 YFSETQ. The CDR3 length is 15 residues. Losses at the gene ends were 3 bases for V and 7 bases for J; bases not matched to a gene: 10. In DNA form, the CDR3 reads TGCGCCAGCAGCTCTATCGGGACAGGGGCTAAAGAGCAGTACTTC. Its protein is CASSSIGTGAKEQYF.

The V call is TRBV6-5, the J call TRBJ2-6; D not certain. There are 15 residues in the CDR3. Trimming took off 5 bases at V and 0 bases at J, with 8 bases between the two ends. Germline V gene data show CDR1 as MNHEY and CDR2 as SVGAGI. This chain's CDR3 is CASSPEPSGANVLTF. The CDR3 DNA reads as TGTGCCAGCAGTCCCGAGCCCTCTGGGGCCAACGTCCTGACTTTC.

The chain joins TRBV12-3 or TRBV12-4 to TRBJ2-2; D may be TRBD2 (5 bases). Trimming left V 6 bases short and J 1 base short, with 6 bases between. This CDR3 contains 13 residues. The CDR3 nucleotides read TGTGCCAGCAGAACTAGGAACACCGGGGAGCTGTTTTTT. It specifies CASRTRNTGELFF.

This chain connects TRBV30 to TRBJ2-5; D may be TRBD1 (6 bases). Trimming removed 5 bases from V and 5 bases from J, with 15 bases in between. CDR1 is GTSNPN, CDR2 SVGIG, per germline (reference sequence). The CDR3 runs 13 residues. The CDR3 DNA reads as TGTGCCTGGGGATTAGGGGGATGGGAGACCCAGTACTTC. Residues: CAWGLGGWETQYF.

CDR3 nucleotide sequence: TGTGCCAGCAAAACGCCGGGACATCAGAACACTGAAGCTTTCTTT. Translation gives CASKTPGHQNTEAFF. This chain links TRBV7-2 with TRBJ1-1; D possibly corresponds to TRBD1 (6 bases). CDR3 length equals 15 residues. Trimming took off 7 bases at V and 1 base at J, with 16 bases between the two ends. CDR1 is SGHTA and CDR2 is FQGNSA in the germline V gene.

The V and J genes are TRBV3-1 (or the pseudogene TRBV3-2) and TRBJ2-1, with D uncertain. This CDR3 comprises 14 residues. Looked up from germline, CDR1 is LGHDT and CDR2 is YNNKEL (reference sequence). V dropped 2 bases and J dropped 6 bases, with 11 bases sitting between them. The CDR3 region has the DNA TGTGCCAGCAGCCAATCAGATTACCGCAATGAGCAGTTCTTC. Its protein product is CASSQSDYRNEQFF.

J is TRBJ1-4 and V is TRBV5-1, with TRBD1 identical over 11 bases. The V and J ends lost 4 bases and 8 bases, in that order; junction bases with no gene match: 10. Germline V CDR1 and CDR2: SGHRS, YFSETQ. The CDR3 totals 16 residues. In DNA, the CDR3 is TGCGCCAGCAGCGTGGGACAGGGGGTGGATAGGGAAAAACTGTTTTTT. It translates to CASSVGQGVDREKLFF.

The chain uses TRBV7-3 and TRBJ2-2; 11 bases are a match to TRBD2. With V trimmed by 5 bases and J by 1 base, 3 bases remained unmatched. Germline V gives CDR1 SGHTA, CDR2 FQGTGA. The length of the CDR3 is 16 residues. CDR3 sequence reads: CASSQLAGENTGELFF. CDR3 sequence (DNA): TGTGCCAGCAGCCAACTAGCGGGGGAGAACACCGGGGAGCTGTTTTTT.